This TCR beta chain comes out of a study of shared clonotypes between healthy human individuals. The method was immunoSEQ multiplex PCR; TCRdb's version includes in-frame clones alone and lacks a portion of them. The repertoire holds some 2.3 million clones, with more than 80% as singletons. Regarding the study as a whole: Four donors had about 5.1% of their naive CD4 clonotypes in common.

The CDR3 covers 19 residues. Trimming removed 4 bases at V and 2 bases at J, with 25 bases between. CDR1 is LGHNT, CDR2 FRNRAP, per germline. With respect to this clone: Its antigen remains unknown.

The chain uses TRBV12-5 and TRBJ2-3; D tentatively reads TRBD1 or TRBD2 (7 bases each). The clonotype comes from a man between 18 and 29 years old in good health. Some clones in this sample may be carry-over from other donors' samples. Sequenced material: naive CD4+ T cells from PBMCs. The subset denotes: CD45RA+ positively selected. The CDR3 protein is CASGSDRVAGDAFTDTQYF. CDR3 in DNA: TGTGCTAGTGGTTCCGACAGGGTCGCGGGAGACGCATTCACAGATACGCAGTATTTT.